A single sample is the source of the 24 T cell receptor beta chains below, sequenced in a study of cytomegalovirus exposure and HLA in healthy donors. Primers for the PCR totalled 60 Vbeta and 13 Jbeta. Clones were sequenced by immunoSEQ multiplex PCR, and TCRdb holds only the in-frame ones, with some missing. The data contain some 150,000 clones, over 70% of them singletons. The sequenced sample consisted of PBMCs. These receptors were taken from a man younger than 35 in good health and CMV-seropositive.

The chain joins TRBV15 to TRBJ1-4; 8 bases map to TRBD1. Unmatched junction bases numbered 5, after V lost 4 bases and J lost 7 bases. CDR1 and CDR2 from the germline V gene are LNHNV and YYDKDF (reference sequence). The CDR3 has 14 residues. DNA for the CDR3: TGTGCCACCAGCACAGGACAGGGAGGTGAAAAACTGTTTTTT. Protein product: CATSTGQGGEKLFF.

The V and J genes are TRBV5-1 and TRBJ1-6, with D unclear. In germline, CDR1 is SGHRS, CDR2 YFSETQ. CDR3 length: 14 residues. V was clipped by 4 bases and J by 11 bases, with 16 bases between them. CDR3 sequence (DNA): TGCGCCAGCAGCGCGGGGTCCAGAGGAGCACCCCTCCACTTT. Its translation: CASSAGSRGAPLHF.

The rearrangement joins TRBV27 to TRBJ1-5; 7 positions agree with TRBD1. The V and J ends lost 1 base and 3 bases, in that order; junction bases with no gene match: 6. CDR1 is MNHEY, CDR2 SMNVEV, per germline (reference sequence). The CDR3 covers 16 residues. The CDR3 coding sequence is TGTGCCAGCAGTTTATGGGGGACAGACGCCAATCAGCCCCAGCATTTT. Amino acid sequence: CASSLWGTDANQPQHF.

This clone was picked up a small number of times. This sequence joins TRBV18 and TRBJ2-3; D is unclear. V was clipped by 1 base and J by 4 bases, with 18 bases between them. Germline V CDR1 and CDR2: KGHSH, LQKENI. This CDR3 contains 17 residues. CDR3: CASSPLPARSRADTQYF. The CDR3 nucleotides read TGTGCCAGCTCACCACTTCCGGCTCGTAGCCGGGCAGATACGCAGTATTTT. The complete variable domain, with remaining parts taken from reference TRBV18 and TRBJ2-3, reads NAGVMQNPRHLVRRRGQEARLRCSPMKGHSHVYWYRQLPEEGLKFMVYLQKENIIDESGMPKERFSAEFPKEGPSILRIQQVVRGDSAAYFCASSPLPARSRADTQYFGPGTRLTVL.

The V and J genes are TRBV4-2 and TRBJ2-1, with 8 bases aligning to TRBD2. The trim removed 0 bases at V and 3 bases at J, leaving 4 bases unmatched. The CDR3 totals 16 residues. CDR1 and CDR2 (germline): LGHNA, YNFKEQ. CDR3 residues: CASSQEGTRVYNEQFF. The CDR3 nucleotides are TGTGCCAGCAGCCAAGAAGGGACTAGGGTCTACAATGAGCAGTTCTTC.

This chain joins TRBV5-1 and TRBJ2-3; 10 nucleotides agree with TRBD1. CDR1 is SGHRS, CDR2 YFSETQ, per germline. V was clipped by 6 bases and J by 4 bases; unmatched bases: 11. This CDR3 contains 16 residues. The CDR3 reads CASTWSGTGVADTQYF. The CDR3, as DNA: TGCGCCAGCACTTGGAGCGGGACAGGGGTTGCAGATACGCAGTATTTT.

The J gene is TRBJ2-5, the V gene TRBV6-5, with 10 bases aligning to TRBD2. The J call may be wrong; the DNA end is better matched by TRBJ2-7. The CDR3 has 16 amino acids. Germline V gene sequence: CDR1 MNHEY, CDR2 SVGAGI. The CDR3 region is CASSYASGGLHYEQYF. CDR3 DNA: TGTGCCAGCAGTTACGCTAGCGGGGGTCTACACTACGAGCAGTACTTC.

The chain couples TRBV27 to TRBJ1-6; D gene unclear. The CDR3 extends over 15 amino acids. Trimming removed 2 bases at V and 9 bases at J, with 14 bases between. The germline V gene encodes CDR1 MNHEY and CDR2 SMNVEV (reference sequence). The CDR3 loop reads CASSLSDASTSPLHF. The CDR3 DNA reads as TGTGCCAGCAGTTTAAGCGACGCGTCCACTTCACCCCTCCACTTT.

The chain uses TRBV15 and TRBJ2-1; TRBD2 aligns across 7 bases. In germline, CDR1 is LNHNV, CDR2 YYDKDF (reference sequence). This CDR3 is built from 16 residues. Losses at the gene ends were 1 base for V and 4 bases for J; bases not matched to a gene: 7. For the CDR3, the DNA is TGTGCCACCAGCAGAGTTCGGGAGGTACGGTACAATGAGCAGTTCTTC. It yields the protein CATSRVREVRYNEQFF.

The CDR3 reads CASWGTSGGDLTDTQYF. DNA of the CDR3: TGTGCCAGTTGGGGGACTAGCGGGGGGGATCTCACAGATACGCAGTATTTT. The chain has TRBV2 and TRBJ2-3, with TRBD2 matching over 16 bases. Germline CDR1 and CDR2: SNHLY and FYNNEI. The CDR3 spans 17 residues. The junction had 8 bases not matched to a gene; V was cut back by 9 bases and J by 2 bases. The variable domain in full, with the rest retrieved from reference TRBV2 and TRBJ2-3, is EPEVTQTPSHQVTQMGQEVILRCVPISNHLYFYWYRQILGQKVEFLVSFYNNEISEKSEIFDDQFSVERPDGSNFTLKIRSTKLEDSAMYFCASWGTSGGDLTDTQYFGPGTRLTVL.

This chain connects TRBV5-6 to TRBJ2-7; the match to TRBD2 covers 12 bases. Germline trimming cut 3 bases from V and 6 bases from J; bases unmatched to any gene: 19. The CDR3 is 19 amino acids. Germline V CDR1 and CDR2: SGHDT, YYEEEE. In nucleotides, the CDR3 is TGTGCCAGCAGCTCCCTCGTTCCCCTAGCGGGAGGGCAGATAGGCGAGCAGTACTTC. Translating gives CASSSLVPLAGGQIGEQYF.

The chain couples TRBV6-6 to TRBJ2-7, with TRBD2 matching 7 bases. From germline, CDR1 is MNHNY and CDR2 SVGAGI (reference sequence). This CDR3 comprises 15 residues. The V segment lost 2 bases and the J segment 4 bases; nucleotides outside the gene matches: 8. Written as DNA, the CDR3 is TGTGCCAGCAGTTACCCCCGGGACTATCCATACGAGCAGTACTTC. This translates into CASSYPRDYPYEQYF.

The chain employs TRBV27 and TRBJ2-1; TRBD1 agrees at 7 bases. The CDR3 length is 15 residues. Trimming took 6 bases from V and 0 from J; bases not matched to a gene: 5. CDR1 is MNHEY and CDR2 is SMNVEV in the germline V gene (reference sequence). CDR3 nucleotides: TGTGCCAGCAGCCTCAGGGGGTACTCCTACAATGAGCAGTTCTTC. Residues: CASSLRGYSYNEQFF.

The chain couples TRBV30 to TRBJ2-7; 8 bases match TRBD2. The V segment lost 0 bases and the J segment 0 bases; nucleotides outside the gene matches: 4. This CDR3 region has 15 residues. CDR1 is GTSNPN, CDR2 SVGIG, per germline (reference sequence). The CDR3 bases are TGTGCCTGGAGTGTAGGCGGGAGGCCCTCCTACGAGCAGTACTTC. Protein sequence: CAWSVGGRPSYEQYF.

The chain couples TRBV9 to TRBJ1-4; D uncertain. Trimming shortened V by 0 bases and J by 0 bases, and 12 bases separated the two germline ends. The CDR3 totals 17 residues. Germline V gene data show CDR1 as SGDLS and CDR2 as YYNGEE. The CDR3 DNA is TGTGCCAGCAGCGTAGGCGTGTCGACTGCAACTAATGAAAAACTGTTTTTT. This sequence encodes CASSVGVSTATNEKLFF. The complete variable domain, with remaining parts taken from reference TRBV9 and TRBJ1-4, reads DSGVTQTPKHLITATGQRVTLRCSPRSGDLSVYWYQQSLDQGLQFLIQYYNGEERAKGNILERFSAQQFPDLHSELNLSSLELGDSALYFCASSVGVSTATNEKLFFGSGTQLSVL.

The gene calls are TRBV29-1 and TRBJ2-5; 9 bases map to TRBD1. Germline V gene lookup returns CDR1 SQVTM and CDR2 ANQGSEA. The CDR3 runs 15 residues. V trimming: 1 base; J trimming: 4 bases; junction bases outside the gene matches: 7. This chain's CDR3 is CSVEAGQGLPETQYF. DNA for the CDR3: TGCAGCGTTGAAGCGGGACAGGGTTTGCCAGAGACCCAGTACTTC. The full variable domain, completed using reference TRBV29-1 and TRBJ2-5, is SAVISQKPSRDICQRGTSLTIQCQVDSQVTMMFWYRQQPGQSLTLIATANQGSEATYESGFVIDKFPISRPNLTFSTLTVSNMSPEDSSIYLCSVEAGQGLPETQYFGPGTRLLVL.

V is TRBV4-1 and J is TRBJ2-7, with 7 bases lining up with TRBD1. The CDR3 spans 14 residues. Germline-derived CDR1 and CDR2 are MGHRA and YSYEKL. Trimming removed 3 bases from V and 4 bases from J; junction bases left unmatched: 6. The CDR3 sequence is CASSQGQTGYEQYF. The CDR3 nucleotides are TGCGCCAGCAGCCAGGGACAGACTGGTTACGAGCAGTACTTC.

The chain recombines TRBV4-2 with TRBJ2-5, with TRBD2 matching 16 bases. V lost 4 bases and J lost 5; bases outside the gene matches: 7. CDR1 LGHNA and CDR2 YNFKEQ come from the germline V gene. This CDR3 comprises 17 residues. This CDR3 reads CASSPGLAGGPIETQYF. In nucleotides, the CDR3 is TGTGCCAGCAGCCCGGGACTAGCGGGAGGGCCGATCGAGACCCAGTACTTC.

This clone came up a few times. The chain uses TRBV27 and TRBJ1-2; no clear D. V lost 5 bases and J lost 0, with 7 bases in between. CDR1 is MNHEY, CDR2 SMNVEV, per germline (reference sequence). The CDR3 is 13 amino acids. DNA for the CDR3: TGTGCCAGCAGTACCAGTTCTAACTATGGCTACACCTTC. It yields the protein CASSTSSNYGYTF.

The CDR3 region is CASSADSLSSGNTIYF. The CDR3 DNA sequence: TGTGCCAGCAGTGCGGACAGCCTGTCCTCTGGAAACACCATATATTTT. V gene TRBV2 combines with J gene TRBJ1-3; tentative D call: TRBD1 (6 bases). The CDR3 consists of 16 residues. The germline gives CDR1 SNHLY, CDR2 FYNNEI. Trimming removed 4 bases from V and 0 bases from J, with 13 bases in between.

This clone was counted only a few times. The rearrangement uses TRBV5-6 and TRBJ2-5, with 9 bases aligning to TRBD2. Germline V gene lookup returns CDR1 SGHDT and CDR2 YYEEEE. The ends lost 2 bases at V and 1 base at J; junction bases unmatched: 3. This CDR3 has 15 residues. DNA for the CDR3: TGTGCCAGCAGCTTTAGCGGGAGTAGCCAAGAGACCCAGTACTTC. This codes for CASSFSGSSQETQYF.

This clone occurred once. The chain has TRBV5-1 and TRBJ1-2; D gene unclear. This CDR3 contains 13 residues. V lost 0 bases and J lost 6, with 9 bases in between. Germline CDR1 reads SGHRS; CDR2 reads YFSETQ. Here the CDR3 reads CASSLGQKNGYTF. The CDR3 DNA sequence: TGCGCCAGCAGCTTGGGCCAGAAAAATGGCTACACCTTC. Drawing the rest from reference TRBV5-1 and TRBJ1-2, the complete variable domain is KAGVTQTPRYLIKTRGQQVTLSCSPISGHRSVSWYQQTPGQGLQFLFEYFSETQRNKGNFPGRFSGRQFSNSRSEMNVSTLELGDSALYLCASSLGQKNGYTFGSGTRLTVV.

The chain couples TRBV11-1 to TRBJ2-2, with TRBD1 matching 7 bases. CDR1 is SGHAT and CDR2 is FQDESV in the germline V gene (reference sequence). V shed 10 bases, J shed 1 base, and the junction held 9 bases outside the gene matches. This CDR3 region has 15 residues. In nucleotides, the CDR3 is TGTGCCACCCCAGGCCGGGACAGGAACACCGGGGAGCTGTTTTTT. It codes for CATPGRDRNTGELFF.

The chain recombines TRBV13 with TRBJ2-3; 12 bases are a match to TRBD2. The CDR3 extends over 16 amino acids. Germline assignment: CDR1 PRHDT and CDR2 FYEKMQ (reference sequence). Losses at the gene ends were 5 bases for V and 3 bases for J; bases not matched to a gene: 6. In nucleotides, the CDR3 is TGTGCCAGCAGCCCGAAGACTAGCGGGGGTACAGATACGCAGTATTTT. Translation gives CASSPKTSGGTDTQYF.